This is a list of T cell receptor beta chains from one sample in a study of blood T cell repertoires in COVID-19. The protocol was immunoSEQ multiplex PCR, while the TCRdb copy is restricted to in-frame clones and leaves out a portion. The profile shows tens of thousands of clones, 89% of them singletons. The specimen sequenced was peripheral blood. The receptors stem from a man over 45 with COVID-19, enrolled during active disease. The CDR3 runs from the conserved cysteine through the conserved F or W. D genes are given only for firm matches. Expanded clones get a size class; other rows say once, few or many, or leave the size out.

cdr3_aa cdr3_nt j_call v_call clone_size d_call
CASSLGASSNQPQHF TGCGCCAGCAGCTTGGGTGCCAGTAGCAATCAGCCCCAGCATTTT TRBJ1-5 TRBV5-1 once .
CASSLWRKQETQYF TGTGCCAGCAGCCTTTGGCGGAAGCAAGAGACCCAGTACTTC TRBJ2-5 TRBV6-5 . .
CASRNERQTNYGYTF TGTGCCAGTAGAAACGAGCGGCAAACAAACTATGGCTACACCTTC TRBJ1-2 TRBV19 . .
CASSLVQGTQETQYF TGTGCCAGCAGCTTAGTGCAGGGGACCCAAGAGACCCAGTACTTC TRBJ2-5 TRBV7-9 . .
CASSNRGGTEAFF TGTGCCAGCAGCAACAGGGGTGGCACTGAAGCTTTCTTT TRBJ1-1 TRBV12-3/TRBV12-4 . TRBD1
CASTGGRTGGYTF TGTGCCAGCACAGGGGGCAGGACCGGGGGCTACACCTTC TRBJ1-2 TRBV2 . TRBD1
CASSQVGLGGADTQYF TGTGCCAGCAGCCAAGTCGGATTAGGAGGGGCAGATACGCAGTATTTT TRBJ2-3 TRBV14 many .
CASSSTGPLAKNIQYF TGTGCCAGCAGCTCGACAGGGCCGCTAGCCAAAAACATTCAGTACTTC TRBJ2-4 TRBV11-2 many TRBD1
CASTHAGGGEAFF TGTGCCAGCACCCATGCAGGGGGCGGTGAAGCTTTCTTT TRBJ1-1 TRBV7-9 . TRBD1
CASSLGGGLEAFF TGTGCCAGCAGTTTAGGCGGAGGCCTTGAAGCTTTCTTT TRBJ1-1 TRBV12-3/TRBV12-4 . .
CASSRTASGNTIYF TGTGCCAGCAGTCGGACAGCCTCTGGAAACACCATATATTTT TRBJ1-3 TRBV6-5 . .
CASSPPGQGVIFGANVLTF TGTGCCAGCAGCCCTCCGGGACAGGGGGTAATTTTCGGGGCCAACGTCCTGACTTTC TRBJ2-6 TRBV3-1/TRBV3-2 . TRBD1
CASSTGETQYF TGTGCCAGCAGTACGGGGGAGACCCAGTACTTC TRBJ2-5 TRBV2 . .
CASNPGQENTEAFF TGTGCCTCTAACCCGGGACAGGAGAACACTGAAGCTTTCTTT TRBJ1-1 TRBV30 . TRBD1